This is a list of T cell receptor beta chains from one sample in a study of control samples from healthy donors and cancer patients. Assay used: immunoSEQ multiplex PCR; TCRdb lists only in-frame clones, some missing. This table holds 200,000 or so clones, roughly 94% found once. The sample was blood. The source is a man between 45 and 60 years old in good health. Both conserved end residues are part of each CDR3. The D gene is left open where the match is weak. Size is stated for part of the rows, as once, few or many counts, or as a class when the clone is expanded.

J gene | clone size | D gene | V gene | CDR3 DNA | CDR3 protein
TRBJ1-1 | NA | NA | TRBV29-1 | TGCAGCGTTGAAGAGACAATGAACACTGAAGCTTTCTTT | CSVEETMNTEAFF
TRBJ1-1 | NA | NA | TRBV7-2 | TGTGCCAGCAGCTTAAGAGGTATTGGAGGCACTGAAGCTTTCTTT | CASSLRGIGGTEAFF
TRBJ1-2 | NA | NA | TRBV19 | TGTGCCAGTAGTATGAGTTTTAACTATGGCTACACCTTC | CASSMSFNYGYTF
TRBJ1-6 | few | NA | TRBV5-1 | TGCGCCAGCAGCTTGGTAGAGGATGCGTCACCCCTCCACTTT | CASSLVEDASPLHF
TRBJ2-1 | NA | TRBD2 | TRBV2 | TGTGCCAGCAGTGCGGCGGGGGGACCCTACAATGAGCAGTTCTTC | CASSAAGGPYNEQFF
TRBJ1-6 | NA | NA | TRBV7-2 | TGTGCCAGCAGCTTTATCCCGACGGATTCACCCCTCCACTTT | CASSFIPTDSPLHF
TRBJ1-1 | NA | NA | TRBV9 | TGTGCCAGCAGCGTAGAGGAGATGAACACTGAAGCTTTCTTT | CASSVEEMNTEAFF
TRBJ1-4 | NA | TRBD1 | TRBV5-4 | TGTGCCAGCAGCTCCGCACAGGGGGCTAATGAAAAACTGTTTTTT | CASSSAQGANEKLFF
TRBJ1-4 | NA | NA | TRBV9 | TGTGCCAGCAGCGTAGGGAGAATGTTTGGGGCTAATGAAAAACTGTTTTTT | CASSVGRMFGANEKLFF
TRBJ1-6 | NA | NA | TRBV29-1 | TGCAGCGTCCCCCCCCCGGGGCTGAAGAATTCACCCCTCCACTTT | CSVPPPGLKNSPLHF
TRBJ2-5 | NA | NA | TRBV28 | TGTGCCAGCAGTCGCAGTGGCGGCGAGACCCAGTACTTC | CASSRSGGETQYF
TRBJ2-5 | NA | NA | TRBV11-2 | TGTGCCAGCAGCTTTCTAGGGGCGCGACAGGAGACCCAGTACTTC | CASSFLGARQETQYF
TRBJ2-5 | NA | NA | TRBV5-1 | TGCGCCAGCAGCCTCCAGGATCCCCGCCAGGGGACCCAGTACTTC | CASSLQDPRQGTQYF
TRBJ2-6 | once | TRBD1 | TRBV10-3 | TGTGCCATTCCTACTACCGGGACAGGGGGATCTGGGGCCAACGTCCTGACTTTC | CAIPTTGTGGSGANVLTF
TRBJ2-1 | NA | TRBD1 | TRBV19 | TGTGCCAGTACCAATAGCCCGGACAGGTACAATGAGCAGTTCTTC | CASTNSPDRYNEQFF
TRBJ1-2 | NA | NA | TRBV18 | TGTGCCAGCTCACCCTTGGACACCGACTCGGGCTACACCTTC | CASSPLDTDSGYTF
TRBJ1-1 | NA | TRBD1 | TRBV2 | TGTGCCAGCAGTGAGTCAGGGGGCCATACTGAAGCTTTCTTT | CASSESGGHTEAFF
TRBJ2-6 | NA | NA | TRBV6-6 | TGTGCCAGCAGCAGCGGACCGCGCTCTGGGGCCAACGTCCTGACTTTC | CASSSGPRSGANVLTF
TRBJ1-1 | NA | NA | TRBV18 | TGTGCCAGCTCACCACCACAACAAGTCACTGAAGCTTTCTTT | CASSPPQQVTEAFF
TRBJ2-3 | NA | TRBD2 | TRBV9 | TGTGCCAGCAGCCACCCCTCGCAGCGGGGCCAAGATACGCAGTATTTT | CASSHPSQRGQDTQYF
TRBJ1-1 | NA | NA | TRBV19 | TGTGCCAGTAGTATACCAGGGTCGGGCGCTGAAGCTTTCTTT | CASSIPGSGAEAFF
TRBJ1-1 | NA | NA | TRBV7-4 | TGTGCCAGCAGCCCCTCACCCCCTGACCTTTGCGCTGAAGCTTTCTTT | CASSPSPPDLCAEAFF
TRBJ2-1 | NA | NA | TRBV30 | TGTGCCTTTCAAGGGGCAGGAAAGTACAATGAGCAGTTCTTC | CAFQGAGKYNEQFF
TRBJ1-4 | NA | TRBD1 | TRBV5-1 | TGCGCCAGCAGCCCGGGGTCAGGGGGACATGAAAAACTGTTTTTT | CASSPGSGGHEKLFF
TRBJ1-5 | NA | NA | TRBV10-3 | TGTGCCATCAGTGAGTCAACTAATCAGCCCCAGCATTTT | CAISESTNQPQHF
TRBJ2-1 | NA | TRBD2 | TRBV4-2 | TGTGCCAGCAGCCAAGTACCGGGACTAGAAAACAATGAGCAGTTCTTC | CASSQVPGLENNEQFF
TRBJ1-6 | NA | TRBD1 | TRBV5-3 | TGTGCCAGAAGCCCCAGGGGCCGTCTACGGGACAGGGAATCCTATAATTCACCCCTCCACTTT | CARSPRGRLRDRESYNSPLHF
TRBJ2-5 | NA | NA | TRBV5-1 | TGCGCCAGCAGCTTGGCCGGGCAGGGAGAGACCCAGTACTTC | CASSLAGQGETQYF
TRBJ1-2 | NA | NA | TRBV6-2/TRBV6-3 | TGTGCCAGCAGTCCGGGAGACTATGGCTACACCTTC | CASSPGDYGYTF